The 17 T cell receptor beta chains below all came from one sample that was sequenced in a study of blood T cell repertoires in COVID-19. Sequencing was performed with immunoSEQ multiplex PCR; in TCRdb, only in-frame clones are kept and a portion is missing. The sample includes approximately 130,000 clones, around 78% of them seen just once. Material: peripheral blood. All receptors come from a human donor in a cohort sampled during active COVID-19.

The rearrangement links TRBV7-2 to TRBJ2-4, with D tentatively TRBD2 (5 bases). CDR1 SGHTA and CDR2 FQGNSA come from the germline V gene. The CDR3 length is 13 residues. The V and J ends lost 5 bases and 5 bases respectively, with 10 bases between them. DNA of the CDR3: TGTGCCAGCAGCACCCGGGGTGAAAACATTCAGTACTTC. It is translated as CASSTRGENIQYF.

This rearrangement joins TRBV5-4 to TRBJ1-4; 9 bases match TRBD1. The CDR3 has 16 residues. Losses at the gene ends were 4 bases for V and 9 bases for J; bases not matched to a gene: 13. Germline V CDR1 and CDR2: SGHNT, YYREEE (reference sequence). CDR3 protein: CASSTGQGPSGQKLFF. The CDR3 DNA sequence: TGTGCCAGCAGCACGGGACAGGGTCCTAGTGGGCAAAAACTGTTTTTT.

This chain joins TRBV11-3 and TRBJ2-2; 9 bases align to TRBD2. J gave up 7 bases and V 4 bases, and 10 bases lay outside the gene matches. Germline V gene sequence: CDR1 SGHNT, CDR2 YENEEA. The CDR3 runs to 16 residues. The CDR3 region has the DNA TGTGCCAGCAGCTCCCCGGTAGCGGGGGCCGGCGGGGAGCTGTTTTTT. As protein: CASSSPVAGAGGELFF.

The CDR3 DNA follows: TGCGCCAGCAGTGAGTCGGGGGGGAACCAAGAGACCCAGTACTTC. Translated: CASSESGGNQETQYF. V gene TRBV10-1 combines with J gene TRBJ2-5, with TRBD2 identical over 7 bases. The CDR3 has 15 amino acids. Per germline, CDR1 WNHNN and CDR2 SYGVQD (reference sequence). V dropped 0 bases and J dropped 0; count of bases not matched to a gene: 1.

The chain joins TRBV5-1 to TRBJ2-5; the D gene is possibly TRBD2 (5 bases). V lost 4 bases and J 3 bases, leaving 10 bases between the germline ends. CDR1 is SGHRS, CDR2 YFSETQ, per germline. This CDR3 has 13 residues. CDR3 DNA sequence: TGCGCCAGCAGCGGACTTCTTGAAGAGACCCAGTACTTC. Encoded protein: CASSGLLEETQYF.

This chain links TRBV11-2 with TRBJ2-7, with D uncertain. The germline gives CDR1 SGHAT, CDR2 FQNNGV. This CDR3 has 14 residues. V dropped 1 base and J dropped 5 bases, with 12 bases sitting between them. The CDR3 DNA reads as TGTGCCAGCAGCTTAGGGAGCCGCGTGGACGAGCAGTACTTC. Translation: CASSLGSRVDEQYF.

The chain recombines TRBV2 with TRBJ1-3; weak D call: TRBD1 (6 bases). Trimming left V 6 bases short and J 4 bases short, with 19 bases between. Germline lookup yields CDR1 SNHLY and CDR2 FYNNEI. The CDR3 contains 16 residues. The CDR3 sequence: CASRRREGDSGNTIYF. CDR3 in DNA: TGTGCCAGCAGGAGGCGGGAGGGGGATTCGGGAAACACCATATATTTT.

This clone has just one count. The chain has TRBV9 and TRBJ2-5; 11 nucleotides align to TRBD2. The J segment lost 0 bases and the V segment lost 0 bases, leaving 4 bases of the junction unmatched. Germline-derived CDR1 and CDR2 are SGDLS and YYNGEE. The CDR3 has 17 amino acids. In DNA, the CDR3 is TGTGCCAGCAGCGTAGGGGGACTAGCGGTGTACCAAGAGACCCAGTACTTC. It translates to CASSVGGLAVYQETQYF.

V and J are TRBV28 and TRBJ1-1; D might be TRBD1 (6 bases). The CDR3 spans 13 residues. The V gene lost 6 bases and the J gene lost 3 bases, with 11 bases spanning the gap. Germline CDR1 is MDHEN and CDR2 is SYDVKM. As DNA, the CDR3 is TGTGCCAGCAGAGTTACAGGGTACACTGAAGCTTTCTTT. Residues: CASRVTGYTEAFF.

J is TRBJ2-7 and V is TRBV12-2; TRBD1 is the table's D call, not checked against the DNA. TRBV12-2 is a listed pseudogene. This CDR3 is 15 amino acids long. The CDR3 loop is CASRSTSGTIYEQYF. CDR3 sequence (DNA): TGTGCAAGTCGCTCCACATCGGGGACAATTTACGAGCAGTACTTC.

The rearrangement uses TRBV5-5 and TRBJ1-4; tentative D call: TRBD1 (5 bases). CDR1 is SGHKS, CDR2 YYEKEE, per germline (reference sequence). Trimming removed 0 bases from V and 7 bases from J, with 13 bases in between. The CDR3 runs 15 residues. Written as DNA, the CDR3 is TGTGCCAGCAGCTTGGATCAGGGTACGAGTGAAAAACTGTTTTTT. Translating it yields CASSLDQGTSEKLFF.

The V call is TRBV18, the J call TRBJ1-1; D is perhaps TRBD1 (5 bases). The CDR3 has 15 residues. From germline, CDR1 is KGHSH and CDR2 LQKENI. Deletions cut 3 bases from V and 0 bases from J, with 11 bases between. The CDR3 region is CASSPSSGVNTEAFF. CDR3 in DNA: TGTGCCAGCTCACCGTCCTCGGGGGTGAACACTGAAGCTTTCTTT.

The V and J genes are TRBV7-9 and TRBJ2-5; D not certain. V lost 5 bases and J lost 5, with 15 bases in between. CDR3 size: 14 residues. From germline, CDR1 is SEHNR and CDR2 FQNEAQ (reference sequence). In nucleotides, the CDR3 is TGTGCCAGCAGCACAAGACTGGCCGGGGAGACCCAGTACTTC. This codes for CASSTRLAGETQYF. Combining the CDR3 with reference TRBV7-9 and TRBJ2-5 gives the whole variable domain DTGVSQNPRHKITKRGQNVTFRCDPISEHNRLYWYRQTLGQGPEFLTYFQNEAQLEKSRLLSDRFSAERPKGSFSTLEIQRTEQGDSAMYLCASSTRLAGETQYFGPGTRLLVL.

J is TRBJ1-6 and V is TRBV3-1 (or the pseudogene TRBV3-2); 9 positions match TRBD1. This CDR3 is 17 amino acids long. CDR1 and CDR2 (germline): LGHDT, YNNKEL (reference sequence). J gave up 9 bases and V 1 base, and 10 bases lay outside the gene matches. CDR3 nucleotide sequence: TGTGCCAGCAGCCAAGTCGAACAGGGGGCGGGGGGTTCACCCCTCCACTTT. This sequence encodes CASSQVEQGAGGSPLHF.

The chain employs TRBV3-1 (or the pseudogene TRBV3-2) and TRBJ2-7; tentative D call: TRBD1 (6 bases). CDR3 size: 12 residues. The germline CDR1 and CDR2 sequences are LGHDT and YNNKEL (reference sequence). V lost 7 bases, J lost 1 base, and 8 bases lay in between. The CDR3 DNA sequence: TGTGCCAGCATGGGACAATCCTACGAGCAGTACTTC. It specifies CASMGQSYEQYF.

V usage is TRBV11-2 and J usage is TRBJ1-5; 9 bases align to TRBD1. Germline values: CDR1 SGHAT, CDR2 FQNNGV. The CDR3 sequence is 17 residues long. V lost 2 bases to trimming and J lost 4 bases; unmatched junction nucleotides: 9. The CDR3 DNA reads TGTGCCAGCAGCTTAAGAACCGGGACAGGGATTAATCAGCCCCAGCATTTT. This codes for CASSLRTGTGINQPQHF.

V usage is TRBV19 and J usage is TRBJ1-1; D is perhaps TRBD1 (5 bases). CDR1 and CDR2 from the germline V gene are LNHDA and SQIVND (reference sequence). The CDR3 covers 16 residues. Trimming removed 5 bases from V and 1 base from J, with 17 bases in between. CDR3 protein: CASSALPGGANTEAFF. CDR3 nucleotide sequence: TGTGCCAGTAGTGCCCTGCCAGGAGGGGCGAACACTGAAGCTTTCTTT. Full variable domain (rest looked up from reference TRBV19 and TRBJ1-1): DGGITQSPKYLFRKEGQNVTLSCEQNLNHDAMYWYRQDPGQGLRLIYYSQIVNDFQKGDIAEGYSVSREKKESFPLTVTSAQKNPTAFYLCASSALPGGANTEAFFGQGTRLTVV.